The 5 T cell receptor beta chains presented below share a single source sample, sequenced in a study of CDR3 diversity in severe acne. TCRdb itself ran the PCR reads through MiXCR, one entry per CDR3 protein. The table records approximately 90,000 distinct CDR3 sequences, approximately 52% of them present only once. Sequenced sample: blood. Receptors originate from a male donor in good health, serving as a control.

This clonotype was counted at least ten times. This chain connects TRBV11-2 to TRBJ1-1; no definite D call. The V end was cut by 2 bases, the J end by 6 bases, with 10 bases between. CDR1 and CDR2 from the germline V gene are SGHAT and FQNNGV. The CDR3 extends over 13 amino acids. The CDR3 nucleotides read TGTGCCAGCAGCTTAACCCGGTGGGCTGAAGCTTTCTTT. Protein: CASSLTRWAEAFF.

This clonotype was observed a single time. This chain connects TRBV20-1 to TRBJ1-5, with unresolved D. This CDR3 has 15 residues. The V end was cut by 0 bases, the J end by 4 bases, with 13 bases between. Germline V gives CDR1 DFQATT, CDR2 SNEGSKA (reference sequence). The CDR3 coding sequence is TGCAGTGCTAGAGATGAGGGAGCGGGGAATCAGCCCCAGCATTTT. Protein: CSARDEGAGNQPQHF.

The chain uses TRBV7-9 and TRBJ1-2, with D uncertain. Germline V gene lookup returns CDR1 SEHNR and CDR2 FQNEAQ (reference sequence). CDR3 length: 12 amino acids. The V end lost 7 bases, the J end lost 12 bases, and 18 bases lay between the germline ends. CDR3 bases: TGTGCCAGCACCCGGGTGGAGACTCATGACACCTTC. This translates into CASTRVETHDTF.

Many counts were recorded for this clonotype. The chain combines TRBV19 with TRBJ2-6, with D possibly matching TRBD2 (6 bases). Looked up from germline, CDR1 is LNHDA and CDR2 is SQIVND (reference sequence). CDR3 length: 14 residues. Trimming stripped 9 bases from V and 4 bases from J, with 13 bases between. For the CDR3, the DNA is TGTGCCAGCAAGCCGGGGGTGGGGGCCAACGTCCTGACTTTC. Protein: CASKPGVGANVLTF.

This clonotype was observed a single time. A read error is possible here, since a much larger clone lies one base away. The chain joins TRBV20-1 to TRBJ1-6; the D gene is possibly TRBD1 (5 bases). Germline CDR1 DFQATT, CDR2 SNEGSKA (reference sequence). V lost 6 bases and J lost 11, with 17 bases in between. The CDR3 loop spans 13 amino acids. CDR3 amino acids: CSAPFQGNPPLHF. The DNA of the CDR3 is TGCAGTGCCCCGTTTCAGGGCAATCCACCCCTCCACTTT.